The present T cell receptor beta chain was sequenced within a study of control samples from healthy donors and cancer patients. The method was immunoSEQ multiplex PCR; TCRdb's version includes in-frame clones alone and lacks a portion of them. The table lists more than 70,000 clones, roughly nine tenths of them singletons. The specimen was blood. The sequence came from a woman aged 25 to 39 in good health.

The CDR3 DNA sequence: TGTGCCAGTAAGCCCTCAACCCGTCTCGGTAGGGGAGATCAGCCCCAGCATTTT. Translating gives CASKPSTRLGRGDQPQHF. The chain is built from TRBV19 and TRBJ1-5; perhaps TRBD1 as D (5 bases). Germline values: CDR1 LNHDA, CDR2 SQIVND (reference sequence). The V gene lost 7 bases and the J gene lost 5 bases, with 27 bases spanning the gap. The CDR3 totals 18 residues.